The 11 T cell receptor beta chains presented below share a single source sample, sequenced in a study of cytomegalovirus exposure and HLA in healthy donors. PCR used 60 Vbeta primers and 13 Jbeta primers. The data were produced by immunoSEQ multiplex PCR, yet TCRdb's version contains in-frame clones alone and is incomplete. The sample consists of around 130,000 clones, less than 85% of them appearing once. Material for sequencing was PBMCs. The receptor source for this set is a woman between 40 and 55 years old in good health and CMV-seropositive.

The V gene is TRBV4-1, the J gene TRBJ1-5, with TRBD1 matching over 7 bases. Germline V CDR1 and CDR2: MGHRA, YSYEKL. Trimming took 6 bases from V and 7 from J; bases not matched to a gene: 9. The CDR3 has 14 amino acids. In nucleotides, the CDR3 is TGCGCCAGCAGTCTTACAGGGGTGGGACAGCCCCAGCATTTT. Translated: CASSLTGVGQPQHF.

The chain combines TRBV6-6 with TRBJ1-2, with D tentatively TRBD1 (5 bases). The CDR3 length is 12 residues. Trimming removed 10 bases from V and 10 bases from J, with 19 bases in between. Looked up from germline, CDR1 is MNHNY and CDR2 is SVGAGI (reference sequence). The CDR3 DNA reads TGTGCCACAGTCAGGGAATCTGGTCCCTACACCTTC. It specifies CATVRESGPYTF.

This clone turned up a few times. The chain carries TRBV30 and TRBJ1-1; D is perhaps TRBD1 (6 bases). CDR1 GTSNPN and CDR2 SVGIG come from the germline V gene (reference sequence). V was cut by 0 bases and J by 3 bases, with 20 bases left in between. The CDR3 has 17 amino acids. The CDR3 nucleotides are TGTGCCTGGAGTGTACAGGGTCAGATAGGTGGTTACACTGAAGCTTTCTTT. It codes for CAWSVQGQIGGYTEAFF.

The CDR3 DNA reads TGTGCCAGCAGCGCCCGGGACAGCGGTAATGAAAAACTGTTTTTT. Residues: CASSARDSGNEKLFF. The chain recombines TRBV7-2 with TRBJ1-4; 7 bases line up with TRBD1. This CDR3 has 15 amino acids. V lost 5 bases, J lost 4 bases, and 7 bases stayed unmatched. From germline, CDR1 is SGHTA and CDR2 FQGNSA.

The CDR3 DNA is TGTGCCAGCAGTGGCGGGACTAAAGTATACACAGATACGCAGTATTTT. Amino acid sequence: CASSGGTKVYTDTQYF. J is TRBJ2-3 and V is TRBV25-1, with 7 nucleotides matching TRBD2. The germline V gene encodes CDR1 MGHDK and CDR2 SYGVNS. There are 16 residues in the CDR3. Trimming removed 4 bases from V and 2 bases from J; junction bases left unmatched: 9.

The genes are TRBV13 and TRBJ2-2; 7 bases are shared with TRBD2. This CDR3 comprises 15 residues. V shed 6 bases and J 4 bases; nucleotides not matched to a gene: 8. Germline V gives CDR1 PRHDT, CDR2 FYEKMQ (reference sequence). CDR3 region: CASSQRDASTGELFF. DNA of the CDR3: TGTGCCAGCAGTCAGCGGGACGCTAGCACCGGGGAGCTGTTTTTT.

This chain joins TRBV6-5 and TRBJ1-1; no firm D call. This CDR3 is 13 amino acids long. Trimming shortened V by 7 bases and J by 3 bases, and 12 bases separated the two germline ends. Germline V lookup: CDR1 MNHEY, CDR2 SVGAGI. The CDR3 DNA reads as TGTGCCAGCAAACAACTGAGGGACACTGAAGCTTTCTTT. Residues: CASKQLRDTEAFF.

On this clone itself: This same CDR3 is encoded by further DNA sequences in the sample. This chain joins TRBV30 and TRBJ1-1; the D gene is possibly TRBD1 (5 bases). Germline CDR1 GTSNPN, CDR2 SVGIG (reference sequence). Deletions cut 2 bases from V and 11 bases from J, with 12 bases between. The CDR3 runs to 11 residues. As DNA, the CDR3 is TGTGCCTGGAGTTGGGGGGGGGAGGCTTTCTTT. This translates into CAWSWGGEAFF.

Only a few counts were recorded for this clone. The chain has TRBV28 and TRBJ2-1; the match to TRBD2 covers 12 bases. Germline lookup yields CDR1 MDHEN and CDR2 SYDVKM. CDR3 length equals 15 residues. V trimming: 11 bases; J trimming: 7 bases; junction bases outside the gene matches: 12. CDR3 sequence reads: CAGQLAGGPSNEQFF. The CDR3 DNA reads TGTGCCGGGCAACTAGCGGGGGGCCCCTCAAATGAGCAGTTCTTC.

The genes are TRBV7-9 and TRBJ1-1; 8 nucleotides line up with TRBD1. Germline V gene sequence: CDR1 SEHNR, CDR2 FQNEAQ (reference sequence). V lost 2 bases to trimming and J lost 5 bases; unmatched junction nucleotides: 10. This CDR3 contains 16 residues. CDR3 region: CASSLSRTGRGTEAFF. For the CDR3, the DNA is TGTGCCAGCAGCTTAAGTAGGACAGGGAGGGGAACTGAAGCTTTCTTT.

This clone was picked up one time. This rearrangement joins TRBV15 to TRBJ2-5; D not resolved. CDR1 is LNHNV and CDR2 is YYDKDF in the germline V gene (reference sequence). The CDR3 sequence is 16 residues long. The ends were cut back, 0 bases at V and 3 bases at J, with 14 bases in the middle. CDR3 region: CATSREVARREETQYF. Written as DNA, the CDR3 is TGTGCCACCAGCAGAGAAGTCGCCCGACGGGAAGAGACCCAGTACTTC.